A selection of T cell receptor beta chains follows, all from one sample in a study of control samples from healthy donors and cancer patients. Libraries were prepared by immunoSEQ multiplex PCR; TCRdb keeps only in-frame clonotypes and omits some of them. The profile shows fewer than 500,000 clones, 75% to 95% of them singletons. Sequencing was done on a sample of PBMCs. These receptors all stem from a man between 35 and 55 years old with head and neck cancer. Each CDR3 is given with its conserved first and last residue. A D gene is named only where the DNA matches it firmly. Clone size appears in some rows only: once, few, many, or a class for an expanded clone.

-	-	TRBV27	TRBJ1-2	TGTGCCAGCAGTTTAAAAGGGGCGGATGGCTACACCTTC	CASSLKGADGYTF
TRBD1	-	TRBV18	TRBJ1-2	TGTGCCAGCTCACCCGTGACAGGGAGGTATGGCTACACCTTC	CASSPVTGRYGYTF
-	few	TRBV5-1	TRBJ2-7	TGCGCCAGCAAAACCGGGTTTGGCAACTACGAGCAGTACTTC	CASKTGFGNYEQYF
-	-	TRBV2	TRBJ2-5	TGTGCCATCAACTGGGGGGACGATGAGACCCAGTACTTC	CAINWGDDETQYF
TRBD1	once	TRBV6-2/TRBV6-3	TRBJ2-5	TGTGCCAGCAGTAGAACAGGGGGCGTAGAGACCCAGTACTTC	CASSRTGGVETQYF
-	-	TRBV6-5	TRBJ1-1	TGTGCCAGCAGGTCCTCCAGGGGAAGGACTGAAGCTTTCTTT	CASRSSRGRTEAFF
-	-	TRBV7-9	TRBJ1-2	TGTGCCAGCACCCCCCTGGGGGGGCCCTATGGCTACACCTTC	CASTPLGGPYGYTF
-	-	TRBV14	TRBJ2-6	TGTGCCAGCAGCCAGAGACAAGGATTGGGCTCTGGGGCCAACGTCCTGACTTTC	CASSQRQGLGSGANVLTF
-	-	TRBV7-9	TRBJ1-3	TGTGCCAGCAGCTACAAGGAAGAACGAGGCGACACCATATATTTT	CASSYKEERGDTIYF
TRBD2	-	TRBV11-2	TRBJ2-7	TGTGCCAGCAGCTGGGGACTAGCGGACTACGAGCAGTACTTC	CASSWGLADYEQYF
-	-	TRBV5-1	TRBJ1-1	TGCGCCAGCAGCTCCCGAGGAGGGGCCCAGGAAGCTTTCTTT	CASSSRGGAQEAFF
-	-	TRBV4-3	TRBJ1-1	TGCGCCAGCAGCCAAGATTGGGGGCAGGCGGAAGCTTTCTTT	CASSQDWGQAEAFF
-	few	TRBV7-6	TRBJ2-1	TGTGCCAGCAGCTCCCAGCCCCGGGGGTTTAGGAATGAGCAGTTCTTC	CASSSQPRGFRNEQFF
-	-	TRBV9	TRBJ1-1	TGTGCCAGCAGCGCAGAAGGTGCAAGGATATCTTACCAGGGATGGAACACTGAAGCTTTCTTT	CASSAEGARISYQGWNTEAFF
-	-	TRBV6-2/TRBV6-3	TRBJ2-7	TGTGCCAGCAGTTCCCCCGACAGGGAGGTGATGCGGGGCGAGCAGTACTTC	CASSSPDREVMRGEQYF
-	-	TRBV6-4	TRBJ2-7	TGTGCCATCCTGCTCGAGCAGTACTTC	CAILLEQYF
-	-	TRBV15	TRBJ2-7	TGTGCCACCAGCAGAGGGAGGGGACGGGCGGTCGAGCAGTACTTC	CATSRGRGRAVEQYF